The table lists the clone carrying this T cell receptor (beta chain) with a few counts. Its cognate antigen is unknown. The sample belongs to a study of human T cells and chemical hapten exposure. V was pared by 2 bases and J by 8 bases, with 15 bases between. This CDR3 contains 15 residues. Time point specified: patch test 2, 6 weeks after DPC sensitization. Treatment described: therapeutic diphenylcyclopropenone sensitization with weekly scalp DPC. Blood draws preceded each patch test application. Per the original methods: Samples held a median of roughly 100,000 TCRs, range roughly 20,000–690,600. In TCRdb, the RACE reads were re-called with MiXCR into one record per CDR3 protein. TCRdb, not the authors, supplied the V and J calls. Of about 84,000 distinct CDR3 sequences listed, about 9.4% were seen once; the top ten hold less than 6.5%. General observations from the study: It was expanded TCRs that formed significantly more large CDR3 similarity clusters than controls did.

Here the sequenced sample was whole blood, taken in connection with sensitization to the hapten diphenylcyclopropenone (DPC). This receptor was obtained from a woman aged 50 to 60 with alopecia areata. Some clones in this sample may be carry-over from other donors' samples. The chain combines TRBV12-3 or TRBV12-4 with TRBJ1-4, with D tentatively TRBD1 (5 bases). DNA of the CDR3: TGTGCCAGCAGTTTAAGGGGCGCGCCGGGCGAAAAACTGTTTTTT. Translation: CASSLRGAPGEKLFF.